The count of the clone carrying this TCR beta chain is one. There are 15 residues in the CDR3. Trimming stripped 5 bases from V and 2 bases from J, with 13 bases between. The V gene's germline CDR1 is MNHEY and CDR2 SVGEGT. These data are taken from a study of control samples from healthy donors and cancer patients. This table comes from immunoSEQ multiplex PCR, and its TCRdb copy is limited to in-frame clones, with some not included. The sample records over 40,000 clones, about nine tenths being singletons. The chain combines TRBV6-2 or TRBV6-3 with TRBJ1-5, with D possibly matching TRBD1 (5 bases). Sequencing used PBMCs. The clonotype comes from a man aged 45-60 years with head and neck cancer. Written as DNA, the CDR3 is TGTGCCAGCAGTCGGCAGGGACGGGGCAATCAGCCCCAGCATTTT. The encoded protein is CASSRQGRGNQPQHF.